These 27 T cell receptor beta chains share one sample of origin, sequenced in a study of T-cell reconstitution after alpha-beta-depleted transplantation in children. The TCRbeta library was prepared with unique molecular identifiers. TCRdb re-derived calls from the PCR reads in MiXCR, one entry per CDR3 protein. The profile shows approximately 200,000 distinct CDR3 sequences, 14% to 15% of them singletons. Sample: PBMCs from the stem cell graft donor, taken from the stem cell graft. Receptors were obtained from a human donor who donated a stem cell graft to a child with acute lymphoblastic leukemia.

The sample holds many counts of this clonotype. The J gene is TRBJ1-6, the V gene TRBV11-2; 11 nucleotides agree with TRBD1. The CDR3 spans 18 residues. Germline CDR1 SGHAT, CDR2 FQNNGV. V was pared by 1 base and J by 6 bases, with 8 bases of the junction left unmatched. Here the CDR3 reads CASSLGTGGIIGNSPLHF. In DNA, the CDR3 is TGTGCCAGCAGCTTAGGGACAGGGGGCATTATTGGTAATTCACCCCTCCACTTT.

This clonotype appeared many times. This chain joins TRBV6-4 and TRBJ1-5, with 9 bases identical to TRBD1. V shed 7 bases, J shed 4 bases, and the junction held 17 bases outside the gene matches. The CDR3 extends over 18 amino acids. The germline CDR1 and CDR2 sequences are MRHNA and SNTAGT. CDR3 residues: CASTPGGRGQGGNQPQHF. In nucleotides, the CDR3 is TGTGCCAGCACCCCGGGCGGTCGGGGACAGGGCGGGAATCAGCCCCAGCATTTT.

This clonotype has at least ten counts. The chain combines TRBV5-5 with TRBJ2-5, with 8 bases fitting TRBD2. CDR1 and CDR2 from the germline V gene are SGHKS and YYEKEE (reference sequence). The V and J ends lost 1 base and 1 base, in that order; junction bases with no gene match: 3. The CDR3 has 15 amino acids. As DNA, the CDR3 is TGTGCCAGCAGCTTGAGTACTAGCGGCCAAGAGACCCAGTACTTC. It yields the protein CASSLSTSGQETQYF. The complete variable domain, with remaining parts taken from reference TRBV5-5 and TRBJ2-5, reads DAGVTQSPTHLIKTRGQQVTLRCSPISGHKSVSWYQQVLGQGPQFIFQYYEKEERGRGNFPDRFSARQFPNYSSELNVNALLLGDSALYLCASSLSTSGQETQYFGPGTRLLVL.

This clonotype was seen at least ten times. The chain couples TRBV27 to TRBJ2-7; 7 nucleotides line up with TRBD1. Germline V gene sequence: CDR1 MNHEY, CDR2 SMNVEV (reference sequence). Trimming cost V 11 bases and J 7 bases; bases outside gene matches: 14. CDR3 size: 13 residues. The CDR3 is CASQMKGAREQYF. CDR3 bases: TGTGCCTCCCAAATGAAGGGGGCGAGAGAGCAGTACTTC.

There are many counts of this clonotype. The chain recombines TRBV5-1 with TRBJ1-1; D is ambiguous. This CDR3 has 13 amino acids. Germline values: CDR1 SGHRS, CDR2 YFSETQ. The ends were cut back, 2 bases at V and 0 bases at J, with 5 bases in the middle. CDR3 nucleotide sequence: TGCGCCAGCAGCTTCCAGATGAACACTGAAGCTTTCTTT. Its translation is CASSFQMNTEAFF.

This clonotype has ten or more counts. The chain has TRBV6-5 and TRBJ2-1; TRBD2 matches at 10 bases. This CDR3 is 16 amino acids long. Looked up from germline, CDR1 is MNHEY and CDR2 is SVGAGI. V gave up 4 bases and J gave up 6 bases; unmatched junction bases: 9. The CDR3 here is CASSSASGSLGNEQFF. CDR3 bases: TGTGCCAGCAGTTCCGCTAGCGGGAGTCTCGGCAATGAGCAGTTCTTC.

This clonotype was counted many times. The V gene is TRBV28, the J gene TRBJ1-1; 7 bases are a match to TRBD1. The J segment lost 3 bases and the V segment lost 3 bases, leaving 7 bases of the junction unmatched. The germline CDR1 and CDR2 sequences are MDHEN and SYDVKM. The CDR3 is 15 amino acids. CDR3 sequence: CASSFPRQGHTEAFF. The CDR3 bases are TGTGCCAGCAGTTTCCCTAGACAGGGACACACTGAAGCTTTCTTT.

This clonotype was seen repeatedly, ten times or more. V gene TRBV7-6 combines with J gene TRBJ1-1; TRBD1 is a possible D gene (5 bases). V lost 7 bases and J 4 bases, leaving 13 bases between the germline ends. This CDR3 contains 13 residues. Looked up from germline, CDR1 is SGHVS and CDR2 is FNYEAQ. The CDR3 DNA is TGTGCCAGCACCAAACGGGGGGGCACTGAAGCTTTCTTT. It translates to CASTKRGGTEAFF.

V is TRBV20-1 and J is TRBJ2-1; either TRBD1 or TRBD2 may fit D (5 bases each). Trimming shortened V by 5 bases and J by 4 bases, and 15 bases separated the two germline ends. Germline V gives CDR1 DFQATT, CDR2 SNEGSKA (reference sequence). This CDR3 contains 14 residues. The CDR3 coding sequence is TGCAGTGCTCAAACCATGGGACCATACAATGAGCAGTTCTTC. This gives the protein CSAQTMGPYNEQFF.

This clonotype was picked up many times. The gene calls are TRBV11-2 and TRBJ2-3, with D possibly being TRBD1 (5 bases). The germline V and J ends were trimmed by 5 bases and 13 bases, with 16 bases remaining between them. The CDR3 covers 12 residues. The germline V gene has CDR1 SGHAT and CDR2 FQNNGV. The CDR3 here is CASSTDTRIEYF. CDR3 in DNA: TGTGCCAGCAGCACGGACACCCGAATTGAGTATTTT.

This clonotype was counted many times. CDR3 DNA: TGCAGTGCTGATGACTGGGATACGCAGTATTTT. It translates to CSADDWDTQYF. The V and J genes are TRBV20-1 and TRBJ2-3; D not resolved. The CDR3 runs 11 residues. Germline assignment: CDR1 DFQATT and CDR2 SNEGSKA (reference sequence). The V and J ends lost 5 bases and 6 bases respectively, with 9 bases between them.

Many counts were recorded for this clonotype. This chain uses TRBV10-3 with TRBJ2-5; tentative D call: TRBD1 (5 bases). CDR1 is ENHRY and CDR2 is SYGVKD in the germline V gene. The CDR3 sequence is 13 residues long. V shed 3 bases and J shed 5 bases, with 10 bases lying between them. The CDR3 loop is CAISEGVEETQYF. As DNA, the CDR3 is TGTGCCATCAGTGAAGGGGTTGAGGAGACCCAGTACTTC.

This clonotype appeared many times. The rearrangement joins TRBV7-2 to TRBJ2-7; D uncertain. V gave up 5 bases and J gave up 1 base, with 3 bases separating them. The CDR3 spans 11 residues. CDR1 is SGHTA and CDR2 is FQGNSA in the germline V gene. The CDR3 protein is CASSISYEQYF. The DNA of the CDR3 is TGTGCCAGCAGCATTTCCTACGAGCAGTACTTC.

In this sample, this clonotype turned up many times. The chain is built from TRBV12-3 or TRBV12-4 and TRBJ2-3; D unclear. The V and J ends lost 6 bases and 0 bases respectively, with 16 bases between them. CDR3 length: 16 residues. CDR3 nucleotides: TGTGCCAGCAGACCATTATGGGCCCCTAGCACAGATACGCAGTATTTT. Amino acids: CASRPLWAPSTDTQYF.

The chain links TRBV11-3 to TRBJ1-2, with TRBD1 matching over 11 bases. The J segment lost 7 bases and the V segment lost 5 bases, leaving 9 bases of the junction unmatched. This CDR3 spans 15 amino acids. Germline V gene lookup returns CDR1 SGHNT and CDR2 YENEEA. The CDR3 spells CASSTRTGGVGGYTF. CDR3 DNA: TGTGCCAGCAGCACCAGGACAGGGGGCGTAGGTGGCTACACCTTC. Full variable domain (outside the CDR3, taken from reference TRBV11-3 and TRBJ1-2): EAGVVQSPRYKIIEKKQPVAFWCNPISGHNTLYWYLQNLGQGPELLIRYENEEAVDDSQLPKDRFSAERLKGVDSTLKIQPAELGDSAVYLCASSTRTGGVGGYTFGSGTRLTVV.

This clonotype was seen a handful of times. This rearrangement joins TRBV7-6 to TRBJ2-1; TRBD1 agrees at 7 bases. The germline V gene has CDR1 SGHVS and CDR2 FNYEAQ. The V segment lost 5 bases and the J segment 15 bases; nucleotides outside the gene matches: 16. The CDR3 extends over 14 amino acids. The CDR3: CASSPTQTGFEAFF. The CDR3 DNA follows: TGTGCCAGCAGCCCGACGCAGACAGGGTTCGAGGCGTTCTTC. The full variable domain, its missing parts supplied by reference TRBV7-6 and TRBJ2-1, is GAGVSQSPRYKVTKRGQDVALRCDPISGHVSLYWYRQALGQGPEFLTYFNYEAQQDKSGLPNDRFSAERPEGSISTLTIQRTEQRDSAMYRCASSPTQTGFEAFFGPGTRLTVL.

This clonotype was detected only a few times. The chain employs TRBV10-1 and TRBJ2-3; possible D gene TRBD1, 5 bases. The CDR3 has 14 residues. Germline V gives CDR1 WNHNN, CDR2 SYGVQD (reference sequence). V shed 4 bases and J shed 1 base, with 9 bases lying between them. The CDR3 DNA reads TGCGCCAGCAGTGTCGTGGGGCGCACAGATACGCAGTATTTT. Translating it yields CASSVVGRTDTQYF.

This clonotype turned up a few times. The chain is built from TRBV27 and TRBJ1-2; D uncertain. CDR1 is MNHEY, CDR2 SMNVEV, per germline (reference sequence). Trimming stripped 2 bases from V and 3 bases from J, with 7 bases between. The CDR3 sequence is 13 residues long. The CDR3 DNA sequence: TGTGCCAGCAGTTTACGCCAGCACTATGGCTACACCTTC. This sequence encodes CASSLRQHYGYTF.

This clonotype was observed many times. The V gene is TRBV5-1, the J gene TRBJ2-5; D is uncertain. The CDR3 runs to 14 residues. With 0 bases removed from V and 1 base from J, the gap between germline ends came to 7 bases. Germline V gene lookup returns CDR1 SGHRS and CDR2 YFSETQ. CDR3 amino acids: CASSLEWAQETQYF. CDR3 coding DNA: TGCGCCAGCAGCTTGGAATGGGCCCAAGAGACCCAGTACTTC.

The chain employs TRBV29-1 and TRBJ2-6; D possibly uses TRBD1 or TRBD2 (5 bases each). V lost 6 bases and J lost 2, with 11 bases in between. Germline loops: CDR1 SQVTM, CDR2 ANQGSEA. The CDR3 length is 14 residues. The CDR3 spells CSVLGTPGANVLTF. Written as DNA, the CDR3 is TGCAGCGTCCTAGGGACCCCTGGGGCCAACGTCCTGACTTTC. The full variable domain, its missing parts supplied by reference TRBV29-1 and TRBJ2-6, is SAVISQKPSRDICQRGTSLTIQCQVDSQVTMMFWYRQQPGQSLTLIATANQGSEATYESGFVIDKFPISRPNLTFSTLTVSNMSPEDSSIYLCSVLGTPGANVLTFGAGSRLTVL.

This clonotype was recorded at least ten times. The rearrangement uses TRBV11-1 and TRBJ1-1; D is perhaps TRBD1 (5 bases). Germline V CDR1 and CDR2: SGHAT, FQDESV (reference sequence). V shed 7 bases and J shed 7 bases, with 13 bases lying between them. The CDR3 sequence is 12 residues long. This CDR3 is CASKRQGSEAFF. The DNA for the CDR3 is TGTGCCAGCAAGAGGCAGGGCAGTGAAGCTTTCTTT. The full variable domain, its missing parts supplied by reference TRBV11-1 and TRBJ1-1, is EAEVAQSPRYKITEKSQAVAFWCDPISGHATLYWYRQILGQGPELLVQFQDESVVDDSQLPKDRFSAERLKGVDSTLKIQPAELGDSAMYLCASKRQGSEAFFGQGTRLTVV.

The table lists this clonotype with a few counts. The CDR3 bases are TGTGCCAGCAGGGGCCTCGGTGGGGGGGGTCTAACGTACGAGCAGTACTTC. This encodes CASRGLGGGGLTYEQYF. The chain joins TRBV12-3 or TRBV12-4 to TRBJ2-7, with 7 nucleotides matching TRBD2. The CDR3 is 17 residues long. V was pared by 6 bases and J by 4 bases, with 18 bases of the junction left unmatched.

This clonotype was observed many times. The chain links TRBV20-1 to TRBJ2-4; the D gene could be TRBD1 or TRBD2 (6 bases each). In germline, CDR1 is DFQATT, CDR2 SNEGSKA (reference sequence). V lost 0 bases to trimming and J lost 7 bases, with 19 bases between them. The CDR3 is 16 amino acids. CDR3 amino acids: CSARDLFGGANNIQYF. CDR3 in DNA: TGCAGTGCTAGAGATTTGTTCGGGGGCGCGAATAACATTCAGTACTTC.

The J gene is TRBJ2-1, the V gene TRBV5-1; TRBD2 aligns across 14 bases. V was pared by 1 base and J by 6 bases, with 15 bases of the junction left unmatched. The germline V gene encodes CDR1 SGHRS and CDR2 YFSETQ. The CDR3 runs to 20 residues. CDR3 sequence: CASSLYPGLAGVSKLNEQFF. The CDR3 DNA reads TGCGCCAGCAGCTTGTACCCGGGACTAGCGGGAGTCAGTAAGCTCAATGAGCAGTTCTTC.

The genes are TRBV20-1 and TRBJ1-4; no clear D gene. This CDR3 spans 11 amino acids. Germline V gene lookup returns CDR1 DFQATT and CDR2 SNEGSKA (reference sequence). With 8 bases removed from V and 4 bases from J, the gap between germline ends came to 8 bases. CDR3 in DNA: TGCAGTTCCCACAGTAATGAAAAACTGTTTTTT. It specifies CSSHSNEKLFF.

This clonotype has ten or more counts. V gene TRBV5-1 combines with J gene TRBJ2-4; D remains ambiguous. Germline V gene lookup returns CDR1 SGHRS and CDR2 YFSETQ. There are 15 residues in the CDR3. V lost 5 bases and J lost 3, with 15 bases in between. In DNA, the CDR3 is TGCGCCAGCAGACATACCTCAGGAAACAAAAACATTCAGTACTTC. Translated, it gives CASRHTSGNKNIQYF.

This CDR3 reads CASSGGRTSYEQYF. CDR3 bases: TGCGCCAGCAGTGGAGGGCGGACCTCCTACGAGCAGTACTTC. This chain links TRBV5-1 with TRBJ2-7; possibly TRBD2 for D (6 bases). In germline, CDR1 is SGHRS, CDR2 YFSETQ. Between the trimmed V and J ends, which lost 5 bases and 0 bases, there was a span of 12 bases. The CDR3 loop spans 14 amino acids. Filled out from reference TRBV5-1 and TRBJ2-7, the complete variable domain reads KAGVTQTPRYLIKTRGQQVTLSCSPISGHRSVSWYQQTPGQGLQFLFEYFSETQRNKGNFPGRFSGRQFSNSRSEMNVSTLELGDSALYLCASSGGRTSYEQYFGPGTRLTVT.